This TCR beta chain emerged from a study of T cells in Graves' hyperthyroidism and ophthalmopathy. Clinical symptoms, serum thyroxine, TRAb, thyroid ultrasound and orbital computed tomography informed diagnoses. PBMCs stemmed from around 9.3 ml fresh peripheral blood. This clonotype was counted at least ten times. Its antigen is not identified. Per the germline V gene, CDR1 is MNHNS and CDR2 is SASEGT. V was cut by 6 bases and J by 3 bases, with 15 bases left in between. The CDR3 runs 14 residues. RNA transcripts provided the source from which TCR beta CDR3 regions were amplified. Researchers ran a first-round RT-PCR on the TCR CDR3 using the HTBI primer set. TCRdb fed the multiplex PCR reads into MiXCR, producing one record per CDR3 protein. Of about 520,000 distinct CDR3 sequences listed, around 24% are singletons. Whole-study results and caveats: Ophthalmopathy stood apart from stable hyperthyroidism in a 13 V-J model. The model identified upcoming ophthalmopathy a median approximately six months ahead of onset.

This TCR came from a woman in her 30s with Graves' ophthalmopathy. This chain joins TRBV6-1 and TRBJ2-7; D may be TRBD1 (6 bases). Sequencing was done on a sample of blood. The CDR3 sequence is CASSTGTIFYEQYF. CDR3 bases: TGTGCCAGCAGCACCGGGACAATCTTCTACGAGCAGTACTTC.